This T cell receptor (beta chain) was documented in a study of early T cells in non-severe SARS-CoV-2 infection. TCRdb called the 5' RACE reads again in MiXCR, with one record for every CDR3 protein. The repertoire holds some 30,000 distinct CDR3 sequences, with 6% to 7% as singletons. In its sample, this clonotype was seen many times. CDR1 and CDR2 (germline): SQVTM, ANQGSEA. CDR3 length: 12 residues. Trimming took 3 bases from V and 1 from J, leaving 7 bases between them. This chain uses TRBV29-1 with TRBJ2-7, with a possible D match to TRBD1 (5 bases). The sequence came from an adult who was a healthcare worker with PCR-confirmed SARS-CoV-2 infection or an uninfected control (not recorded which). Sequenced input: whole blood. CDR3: CSVDDSSYEQYF. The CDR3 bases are TGCAGCGTTGATGACAGTTCCTACGAGCAGTACTTC.